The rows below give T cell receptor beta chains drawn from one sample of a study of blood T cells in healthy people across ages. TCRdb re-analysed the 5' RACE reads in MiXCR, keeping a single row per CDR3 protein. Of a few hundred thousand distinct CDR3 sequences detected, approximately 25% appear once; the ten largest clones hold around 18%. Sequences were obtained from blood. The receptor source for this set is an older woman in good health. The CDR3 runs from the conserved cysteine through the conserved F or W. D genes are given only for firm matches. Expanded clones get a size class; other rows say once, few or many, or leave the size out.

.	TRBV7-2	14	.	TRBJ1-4	TGTGCCAGCAGCACCGAACTACACGGTGAAAAACTGTTTTTT	CASSTELHGEKLFF
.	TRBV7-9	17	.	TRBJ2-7	TGTGCCAGCAGCTTACCCCTCAGAGGAGCGTCCGACTACGAGCAGTACTTC	CASSLPLRGASDYEQYF
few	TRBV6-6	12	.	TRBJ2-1	TGTGCCAGCAGTCACAGGGTAAATGAGCAGTTCTTC	CASSHRVNEQFF
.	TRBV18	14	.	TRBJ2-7	TGTGCCAGCTCACTCGGCAGGGGTGAAGACGAGCAGTACTTC	CASSLGRGEDEQYF
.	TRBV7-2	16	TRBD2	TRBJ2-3	TGTGCCAGCAGCCTACTAGCGGGGGGGCTGGCAGATACGCAGTATTTT	CASSLLAGGLADTQYF
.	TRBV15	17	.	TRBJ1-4	TGTGCCACCAGCAGAGATTTACAGGGACGCAGGGAAGAAAAACTGTTTTTT	CATSRDLQGRREEKLFF
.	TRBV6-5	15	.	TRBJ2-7	TGTGCCAGCAGTTACCAGGCAGGGCGTTACTACGAGCAGTACTTC	CASSYQAGRYYEQYF
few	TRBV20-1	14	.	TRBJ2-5	TGCAGTGCCGAGTTAGGGGGAGGCCAAGAGACCCAGTACTTC	CSAELGGGQETQYF
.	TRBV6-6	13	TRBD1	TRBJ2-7	TGTACCAGCATGGGGACAGGATCCGGCGAGCAGTACTTC	CTSMGTGSGEQYF
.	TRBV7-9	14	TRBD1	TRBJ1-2	TGTGCCAGCAGCTTCCTGGACAGGGAGAATGGCTACACCTTC	CASSFLDRENGYTF
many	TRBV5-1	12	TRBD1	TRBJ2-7	TGTGCCAGCAGCTTAGACAGGGACGAGCAGTACTTC	CASSLDRDEQYF
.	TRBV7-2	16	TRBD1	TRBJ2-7	TGTGCCAGCAGCCCCGGACAGGGGAGAACCAGATACGAGCAGTACTTC	CASSPGQGRTRYEQYF
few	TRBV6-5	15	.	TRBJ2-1	TGTGCCAGCAGTTCCTACAGGGCGTCGGGGAATGAGCAGTTCTTC	CASSSYRASGNEQFF
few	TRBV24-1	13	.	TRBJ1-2	TGTGCCACCAGTGATTTCACAGGGAGCGGCTACACCTTC	CATSDFTGSGYTF
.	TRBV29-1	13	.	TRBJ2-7	TGCAGCGTTGAAGATGGGTCCCCCTACGAGCAGTACTTC	CSVEDGSPYEQYF
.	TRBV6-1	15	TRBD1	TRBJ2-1	TGTGCCAGCAAGGGACAGGGAGGATCCTGCAATGAGCAGTTCTTC	CASKGQGGSCNEQFF
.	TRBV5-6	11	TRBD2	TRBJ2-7	TGTGCCAGTGGGGCTAGCGGGGATCAGTACTTC	CASGASGDQYF
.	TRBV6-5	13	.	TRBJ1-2	TGTGCCAGCATCAGCCAGGAAGACTATGGCTACACCTTC	CASISQEDYGYTF
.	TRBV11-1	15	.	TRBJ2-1	TGTGCCAGCAGGCCCCAAGGAGATTACAATGATGAGCAGTTCTTC	CASRPQGDYNDEQFF
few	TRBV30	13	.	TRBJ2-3	TGTGCCTGGGCGAGGTTAGAGACAGATACGCAGTATTTT	CAWARLETDTQYF
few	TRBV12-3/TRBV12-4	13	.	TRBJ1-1	TGTGCCAGCAGTTTCGGGGGCGGGGGGCCAGCTTTCTTT	CASSFGGGGPAFF
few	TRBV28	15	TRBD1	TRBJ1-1	TGTGCCAGCAGTTTATTAGAACAGGGGCGTACAGAAGCTTTCTTT	CASSLLEQGRTEAFF
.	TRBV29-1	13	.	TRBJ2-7	TGCAGCGCCGGGATGAAGGGGATCTACGAGCAGTACTTC	CSAGMKGIYEQYF
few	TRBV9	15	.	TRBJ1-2	TGTGCCAGCAGCTCGCCCGAGAGGGGCGACTATGGCTACACCTTC	CASSSPERGDYGYTF
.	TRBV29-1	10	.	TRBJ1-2	TGCAGCGCCGAGGGGTATGGCTACACCTTC	CSAEGYGYTF
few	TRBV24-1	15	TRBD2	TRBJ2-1	TGTGCCACCCACTCAGGACTAGCGGGTGTCGGTGAGCAGTTCTTC	CATHSGLAGVGEQFF
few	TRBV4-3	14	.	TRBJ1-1	TGCGCCAGCAGCCGGACGGAACAGGGAACTGAAGCTTTCTTT	CASSRTEQGTEAFF
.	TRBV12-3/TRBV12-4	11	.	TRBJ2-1	TGTGCCAGCAACAGATTCAATGAGCAGTTCTTC	CASNRFNEQFF
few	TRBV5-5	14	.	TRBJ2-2	TGTGCCAGCCAAAGGGACGGGAACACCGGGGAGCTGTTTTTT	CASQRDGNTGELFF
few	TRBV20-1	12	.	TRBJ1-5	TGCAGTGCTAGCGGACTGGATCAGCCCCAGCATTTT	CSASGLDQPQHF
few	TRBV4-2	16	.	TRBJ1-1	TGTGCCAGCAGCCAAGATAAAGGGGGGGCTCTACCTGAAGCTTTCTTT	CASSQDKGGALPEAFF
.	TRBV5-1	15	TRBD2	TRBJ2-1	TGCGCCAGCACGCCGGGACTAGCGGTCTACAATGAGCAGTTCTTC	CASTPGLAVYNEQFF
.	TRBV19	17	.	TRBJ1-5	TGTGCCAGTAGTATAGGATTAGTGGTATACGGCAATCAGCCCCAGCATTTT	CASSIGLVVYGNQPQHF
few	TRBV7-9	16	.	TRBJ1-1	TGTGCCAGCAGCTCCATTACCGGGGCATCCCACGGGAAAACTTTCTTT	CASSSITGASHGKTFF
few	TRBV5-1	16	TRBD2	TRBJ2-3	TGCGCCAGCAGCAACCGGCAACTAGCGGGCACAGATACGCAGTATTTT	CASSNRQLAGTDTQYF
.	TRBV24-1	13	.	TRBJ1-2	TGTGCCACCAGTGATTCACTCACTTATGGCTACACCTTC	CATSDSLTYGYTF
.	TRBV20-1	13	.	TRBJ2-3	TGCAGTGCCCAGCAGGGATTGACAGATACGCAGTATTTT	CSAQQGLTDTQYF
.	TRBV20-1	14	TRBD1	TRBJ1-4	TGCAGTGCTACCCGGGACAGGGCTAATGAAAAACTGTTTTTT	CSATRDRANEKLFF
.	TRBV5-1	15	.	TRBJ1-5	TGCGCCAGCAGCTTGGTGCCCGGCGCGGAGCAGCCCCAGCATTTT	CASSLVPGAEQPQHF
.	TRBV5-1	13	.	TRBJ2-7	TGCGCCAGCAGCTTGGAATATGGTTACGAGCAGTACTTC	CASSLEYGYEQYF
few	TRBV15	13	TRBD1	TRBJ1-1	TGTGCCACCAGCAGAAAGGGGACAGGGGAAGCTTTCTTT	CATSRKGTGEAFF
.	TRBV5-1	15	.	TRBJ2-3	TGCGCCAGCAGCTCTGTAGACTACAGAACAGATACGCAGTATTTT	CASSSVDYRTDTQYF
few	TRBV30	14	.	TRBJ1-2	TGTGCCTGGAGTGCCCATCCCCCGGGGGAGGGCTACACCTTC	CAWSAHPPGEGYTF
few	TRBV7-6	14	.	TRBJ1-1	TGTGCCAGCACCCCGGGGGGCGTGAACACTGAAGCTTTCTTT	CASTPGGVNTEAFF
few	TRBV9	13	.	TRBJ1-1	TGTGCCAGCAGCGTCTGGTCTTACACTGAAGCTTTCTTT	CASSVWSYTEAFF
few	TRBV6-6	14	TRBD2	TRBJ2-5	TGTGCCAGCAGCTTCGGACTAGCGGAAGAGACCCAGTACTTC	CASSFGLAEETQYF
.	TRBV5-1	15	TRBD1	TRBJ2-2	TGCGCCAGCAACCTCGACAGGGGAGGAACCGGGGAGCTGTTTTTT	CASNLDRGGTGELFF
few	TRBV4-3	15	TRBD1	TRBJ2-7	TGCGCCAGCAGCCAAGACCCTCGGACAGGGAACGAGCAGTACTTC	CASSQDPRTGNEQYF